The sequence of this TCR beta chain was determined in a study of early T cells in non-severe SARS-CoV-2 infection. Turning to the study itself: The sequenced material was bulk RNA from unsorted whole blood, and its chains were unpaired.

Notes on this clonotype: What it binds is not known.

General study findings and limits: VDJdb matching skewed toward anti-spike CD8 responses, missing private and CD4 specificities.

cDNA molecules, individually, were tagged with unique molecular identifiers. A single record per CDR3 protein comes from TCRdb applying MiXCR to the 5' RACE reads. The sample records 54,000 or so distinct CDR3 sequences, 5.6% being singletons. The CDR3 sequence is 15 residues long. Trimming left V 1 base short and J 6 bases short, with 16 bases between. Germline CDR1 is SGHTA and CDR2 is FQGNSA. Source material: whole blood. The clonotype was recovered from an adult who was a healthcare worker with PCR-confirmed SARS-CoV-2 infection or an uninfected control (not recorded which). The chain links TRBV7-2 to TRBJ2-7; a possible D gene is TRBD1 (5 bases). CDR3 in DNA: TGTGCCAGCAGCTTAGGTTCGGCCAGGGTGACCGAGCAGTACTTC. It specifies CASSLGSARVTEQYF.